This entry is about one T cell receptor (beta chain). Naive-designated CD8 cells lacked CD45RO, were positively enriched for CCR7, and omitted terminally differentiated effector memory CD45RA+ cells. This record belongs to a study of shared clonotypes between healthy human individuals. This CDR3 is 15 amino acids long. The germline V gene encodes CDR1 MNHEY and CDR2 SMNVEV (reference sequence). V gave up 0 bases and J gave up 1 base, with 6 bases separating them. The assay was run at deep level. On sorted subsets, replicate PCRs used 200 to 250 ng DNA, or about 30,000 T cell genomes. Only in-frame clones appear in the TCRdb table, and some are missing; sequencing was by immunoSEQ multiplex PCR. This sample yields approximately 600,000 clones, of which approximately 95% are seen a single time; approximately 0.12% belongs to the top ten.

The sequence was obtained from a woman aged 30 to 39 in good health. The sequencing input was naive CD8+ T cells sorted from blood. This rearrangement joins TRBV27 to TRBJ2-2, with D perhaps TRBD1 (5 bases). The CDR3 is CASSLSQGNTGELFF. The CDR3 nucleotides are TGTGCCAGCAGTTTATCGCAGGGGAACACCGGGGAGCTGTTTTTT.